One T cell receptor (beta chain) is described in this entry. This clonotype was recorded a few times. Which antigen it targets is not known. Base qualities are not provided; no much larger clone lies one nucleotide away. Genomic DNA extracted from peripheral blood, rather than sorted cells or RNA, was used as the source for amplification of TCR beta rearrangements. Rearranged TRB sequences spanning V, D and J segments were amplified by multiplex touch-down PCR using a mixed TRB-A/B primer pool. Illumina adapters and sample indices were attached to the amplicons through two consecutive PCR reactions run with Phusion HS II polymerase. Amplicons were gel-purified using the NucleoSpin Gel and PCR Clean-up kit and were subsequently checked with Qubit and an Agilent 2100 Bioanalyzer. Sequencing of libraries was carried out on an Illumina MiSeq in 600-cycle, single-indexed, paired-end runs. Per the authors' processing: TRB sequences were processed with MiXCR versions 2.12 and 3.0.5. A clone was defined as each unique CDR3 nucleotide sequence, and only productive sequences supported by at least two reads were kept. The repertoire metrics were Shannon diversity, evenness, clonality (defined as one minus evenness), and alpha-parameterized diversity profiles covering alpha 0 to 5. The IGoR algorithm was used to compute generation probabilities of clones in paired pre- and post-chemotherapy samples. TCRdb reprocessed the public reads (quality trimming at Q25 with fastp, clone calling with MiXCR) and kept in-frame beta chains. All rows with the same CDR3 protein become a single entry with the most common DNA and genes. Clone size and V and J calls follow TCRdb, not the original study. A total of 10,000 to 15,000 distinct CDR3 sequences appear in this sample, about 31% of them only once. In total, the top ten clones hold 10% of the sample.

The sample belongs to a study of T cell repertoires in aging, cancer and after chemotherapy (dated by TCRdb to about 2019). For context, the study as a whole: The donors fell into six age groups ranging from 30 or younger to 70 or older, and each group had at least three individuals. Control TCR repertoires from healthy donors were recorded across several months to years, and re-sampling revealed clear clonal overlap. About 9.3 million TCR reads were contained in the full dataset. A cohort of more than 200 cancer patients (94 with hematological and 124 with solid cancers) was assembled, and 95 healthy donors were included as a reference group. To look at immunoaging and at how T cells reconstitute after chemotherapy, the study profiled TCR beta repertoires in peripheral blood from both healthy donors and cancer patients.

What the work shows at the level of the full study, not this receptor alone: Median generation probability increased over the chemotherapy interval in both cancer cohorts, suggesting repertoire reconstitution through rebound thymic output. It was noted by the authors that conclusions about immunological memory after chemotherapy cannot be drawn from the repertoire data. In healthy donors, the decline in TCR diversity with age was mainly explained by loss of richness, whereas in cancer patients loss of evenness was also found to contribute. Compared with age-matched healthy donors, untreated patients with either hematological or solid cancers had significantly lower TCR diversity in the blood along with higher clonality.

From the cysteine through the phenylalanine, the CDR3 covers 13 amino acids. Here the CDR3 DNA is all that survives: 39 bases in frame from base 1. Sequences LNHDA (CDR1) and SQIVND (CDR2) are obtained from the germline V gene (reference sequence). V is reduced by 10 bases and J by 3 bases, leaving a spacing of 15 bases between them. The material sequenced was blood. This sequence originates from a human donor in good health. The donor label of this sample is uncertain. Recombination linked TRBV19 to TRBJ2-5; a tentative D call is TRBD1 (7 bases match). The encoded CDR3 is CATRQGGKETQYF. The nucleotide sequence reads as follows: TGTGCCACCCGACAGGGAGGAAAAGAGACCCAGTACTTC. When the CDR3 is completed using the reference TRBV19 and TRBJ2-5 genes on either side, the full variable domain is DGGITQSPKYLFRKEGQNVTLSCEQNLNHDAMYWYRQDPGQGLRLIYYSQIVNDFQKGDIAEGYSVSREKKESFPLTVTSAQKNPTAFYLCATRQGGKETQYFGPGTRLLVL.